The 12 T cell receptor beta chains below were found in one sample sequenced in a study of blood T cells in healthy people across ages. Together with a sample-barcoded 5' primer, a J-beta primer mix was included in a second PCR lasting roughly 6 to 12 cycles. TCRdb reprocessed the 5' RACE reads with MiXCR, giving one entry per CDR3 protein. The sample lists about 900,000 distinct CDR3 sequences; around 62% were seen once. The sample was blood. These receptors were taken from a man aged 30 to 39 in good health.

This clonotype has just a few counts. The chain recombines TRBV6-6 with TRBJ2-5, with D possibly TRBD1 on 7 matching bases. This CDR3 is built from 14 residues. Germline CDR1 and CDR2: MNHNY and SVGAGI (reference sequence). V was shortened by 6 bases and J by 0 bases, with 11 bases between the two germline ends. CDR3 sequence reads: CASSRGTDQETQYF. The CDR3 DNA sequence: TGTGCCAGCAGCCGCGGGACAGACCAAGAGACCCAGTACTTC.

The rearrangement joins TRBV7-9 to TRBJ2-3; TRBD2 agrees at 10 bases. V gave up 6 bases and J gave up 1 base; unmatched junction bases: 4. In germline, CDR1 is SEHNR, CDR2 FQNEAQ (reference sequence). The CDR3 extends over 15 amino acids. CDR3: CASRSGTSGTDTQYF. CDR3 coding DNA: TGTGCCAGCAGATCCGGGACTAGCGGCACAGATACGCAGTATTTT.

J is TRBJ2-1 and V is TRBV4-2; D might be TRBD2 (6 bases). V dropped 0 bases and J dropped 8 bases, with 11 bases sitting between them. The V gene's germline CDR1 is LGHNA and CDR2 YNFKEQ. The CDR3 consists of 14 residues. This CDR3 is CASSQELGGDEQFF. The DNA for the CDR3 is TGTGCCAGCAGCCAAGAGCTGGGGGGAGATGAGCAGTTCTTC.

V and J are TRBV28 and TRBJ1-5, with D uncertain. Germline V lookup: CDR1 MDHEN, CDR2 SYDVKM. V lost 5 bases to trimming and J lost 0 bases, with 11 bases between them. There are 15 residues in the CDR3. The CDR3 bases are TGTGCCAGCAGTGGCGGTTGGGATAGCAATCAGCCCCAGCATTTT. It codes for CASSGGWDSNQPQHF.

The chain couples TRBV18 to TRBJ2-7; D tentatively reads TRBD1 or TRBD2 (5 bases each). Germline CDR1 is KGHSH and CDR2 is LQKENI. This CDR3 has 14 amino acids. Trimming cost V 0 bases and J 1 base, with 7 bases left between them. The CDR3 loop is CASSPPWGSYEQYF. In DNA, the CDR3 is TGTGCCAGCTCACCACCGTGGGGGTCCTACGAGCAGTACTTC.

V and J are TRBV28 and TRBJ2-5, with TRBD1 matching 8 bases. The DNA end is a closer match to TRBJ2-7, so the J assignment may be wrong. This CDR3 has 12 residues. In germline, CDR1 is MDHEN, CDR2 SYDVKM. CDR3 in amino acids: CASTRTGIEQYF. The CDR3 nucleotides read TGTGCCAGCACCCGGACAGGGATCGAGCAGTACTTC.

This clonotype came up a few times. This chain connects TRBV18 to TRBJ2-3, with 10 nucleotides matching TRBD2. Germline V lookup: CDR1 KGHSH, CDR2 LQKENI. CDR3 length: 16 amino acids. The ends lost 0 bases at V and 1 base at J; junction bases unmatched: 1. CDR3 DNA: TGTGCCAGCTCACCACCGAGCGGGGGGGGCACAGATACGCAGTATTTT. Protein sequence: CASSPPSGGGTDTQYF.

The CDR3 sequence: CASTSGRAGNIQYF. CDR3 nucleotides: TGTGCCAGCACCTCGGGGAGGGCGGGGAACATTCAGTACTTC. The J gene is TRBJ2-5, the V gene TRBV12-3 or TRBV12-4, with 7 bases matching TRBD2. The DNA end favors TRBJ2-4, so the J call may be wrong. This CDR3 has 14 amino acids.

The CDR3 DNA reads TGTGCCAGCAGCTTCGAGACAGGGGCCTACGAGCAGTACTTC. The encoded protein is CASSFETGAYEQYF. This chain connects TRBV13 to TRBJ2-7; 8 nucleotides match TRBD1. CDR3 size: 14 residues. Unmatched junction bases numbered 3, after V lost 3 bases and J lost 2 bases. The germline CDR1 and CDR2 sequences are PRHDT and FYEKMQ (reference sequence).

The V and J genes are TRBV6-2 or TRBV6-3 and TRBJ1-5, with TRBD1 matching 10 bases. CDR1 and CDR2 from the germline V gene are MNHEY and SVGEGT. J lost 3 bases, V lost 6 bases, and 8 bases had no gene match. CDR3 size: 16 residues. CDR3 loop: CASRRDRGGDNQPQHF. DNA of the CDR3: TGTGCCAGCAGGCGGGACAGGGGCGGAGACAATCAGCCCCAGCATTTT.

This chain links TRBV20-1 with TRBJ2-5; 8 bases line up with TRBD1. TRBJ2-7 explains the end of the DNA better; the J call may be wrong. The germline CDR1 and CDR2 sequences are DFQATT and SNEGSKA (reference sequence). The CDR3 spans 11 residues. CDR3 DNA: TGCAGTGCTACGGACAGGGACGAGCAGTACTTC. This encodes CSATDRDEQYF.

CDR3 loop: CASSQDRDSSTDTQYF. The CDR3 DNA sequence: TGTGCCAGCAGCCAGGACCGGGACTCCTCCACAGATACGCAGTATTTT. The chain is built from TRBV4-2 and TRBJ2-3; TRBD2 is a possible D gene (6 bases). Trimming cost V 3 bases and J 2 bases, with 15 bases left between them. The V gene's germline CDR1 is LGHNA and CDR2 YNFKEQ. This CDR3 has 16 amino acids.